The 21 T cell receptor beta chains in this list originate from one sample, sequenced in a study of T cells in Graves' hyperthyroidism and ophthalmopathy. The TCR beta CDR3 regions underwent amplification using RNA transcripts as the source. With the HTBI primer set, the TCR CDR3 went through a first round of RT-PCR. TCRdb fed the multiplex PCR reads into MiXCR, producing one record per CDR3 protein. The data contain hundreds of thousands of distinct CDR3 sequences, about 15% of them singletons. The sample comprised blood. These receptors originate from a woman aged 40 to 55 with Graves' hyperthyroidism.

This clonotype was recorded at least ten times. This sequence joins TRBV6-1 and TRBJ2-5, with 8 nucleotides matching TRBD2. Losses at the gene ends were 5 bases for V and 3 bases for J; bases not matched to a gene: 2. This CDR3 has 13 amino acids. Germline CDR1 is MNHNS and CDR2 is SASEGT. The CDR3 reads CASSRAGEETQYF. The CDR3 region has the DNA TGTGCCAGCAGTCGAGCGGGAGAAGAGACCCAGTACTTC.

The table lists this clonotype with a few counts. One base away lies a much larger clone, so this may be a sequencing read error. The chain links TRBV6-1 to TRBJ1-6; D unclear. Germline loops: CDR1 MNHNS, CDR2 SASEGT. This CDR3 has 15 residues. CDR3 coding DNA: TGTGTCAGCACCGGCGGACGGATTCGTAATTCACCCCTCCACTTT. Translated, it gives CVSTGGRIRNSPLHF.

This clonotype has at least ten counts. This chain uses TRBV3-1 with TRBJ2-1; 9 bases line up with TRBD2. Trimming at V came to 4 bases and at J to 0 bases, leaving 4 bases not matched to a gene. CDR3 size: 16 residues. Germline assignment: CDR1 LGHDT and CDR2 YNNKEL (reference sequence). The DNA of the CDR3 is TGTGCCAGCAGCCCAGATAGCGGGAGCTCCTACAATGAGCAGTTCTTC. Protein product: CASSPDSGSSYNEQFF.

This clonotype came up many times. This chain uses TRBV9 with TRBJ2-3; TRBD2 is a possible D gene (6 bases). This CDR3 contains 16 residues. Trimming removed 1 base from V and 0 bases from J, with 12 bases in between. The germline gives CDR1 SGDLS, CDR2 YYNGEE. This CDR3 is CASSVSGGMSTDTQYF. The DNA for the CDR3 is TGTGCCAGCAGCGTATCTGGCGGGATGAGCACAGATACGCAGTATTTT.

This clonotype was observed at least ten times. CDR3 in amino acids: CASSLVTGTEAFF. CDR3 nucleotides: TGTGCCAGCAGCTTAGTGACAGGGACTGAAGCTTTCTTT. The chain has TRBV11-2 and TRBJ1-1, with TRBD1 identical over 7 bases. With 1 base clipped from V and 5 bases from J, the junction kept 1 base outside the gene matches. Germline V CDR1 and CDR2: SGHAT, FQNNGV. CDR3 length: 13 amino acids.

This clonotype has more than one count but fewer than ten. CDR3 in amino acids: CASLSRKETQYF. DNA of the CDR3: TGTGCCAGCCTCAGTAGAAAAGAGACCCAGTACTTC. V usage is TRBV2 and J usage is TRBJ2-5; the D is unclear. CDR1 and CDR2 (germline): SNHLY, FYNNEI. V was pared by 8 bases and J by 3 bases, with 10 bases between. CDR3 length: 12 amino acids.

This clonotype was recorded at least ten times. CDR3 bases: TGTGCCAGCAGCAAAGCCTCAGGGGAGGGCTATGGCTACACCTTC. Translated, it gives CASSKASGEGYGYTF. The gene calls are TRBV7-9 and TRBJ1-2, with D perhaps TRBD1 (6 bases). Looked up from germline, CDR1 is SEHNR and CDR2 is FQNEAQ (reference sequence). V dropped 5 bases and J dropped 4 bases, with 17 bases sitting between them. The CDR3 loop spans 15 amino acids.

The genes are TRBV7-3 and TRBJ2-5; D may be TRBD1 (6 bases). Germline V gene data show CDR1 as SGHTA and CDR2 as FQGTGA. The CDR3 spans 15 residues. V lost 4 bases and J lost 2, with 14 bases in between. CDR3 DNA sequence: TGTGCCAGCAGCTGGAGAGGGACACTTCAAGAGACCCAGTACTTC. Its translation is CASSWRGTLQETQYF.

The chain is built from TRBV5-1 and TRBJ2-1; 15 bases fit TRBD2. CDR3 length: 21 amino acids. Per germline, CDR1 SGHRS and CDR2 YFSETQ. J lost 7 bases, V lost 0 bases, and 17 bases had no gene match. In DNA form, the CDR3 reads TGCGCCAGCAGCTTGGCCTTACCCGGACTAGCGGGAGGGCCTGTTTTGAATGAGCAGTTCTTC. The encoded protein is CASSLALPGLAGGPVLNEQFF.

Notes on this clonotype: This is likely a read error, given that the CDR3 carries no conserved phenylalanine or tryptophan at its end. The CDR3 is CSARAPGPYEQYL. CDR3 DNA: TGCAGTGCTAGAGCACCGGGGCCCTACGAGCAGTACCTC. The J gene is TRBJ2-7, the V gene TRBV20-1, with D perhaps TRBD1 or TRBD2 (5 bases each). Germline CDR1 reads DFQATT; CDR2 reads SNEGSKA (reference sequence). This CDR3 contains 13 residues. Trimming took off 1 base at V and 2 bases at J, with 9 bases between the two ends.

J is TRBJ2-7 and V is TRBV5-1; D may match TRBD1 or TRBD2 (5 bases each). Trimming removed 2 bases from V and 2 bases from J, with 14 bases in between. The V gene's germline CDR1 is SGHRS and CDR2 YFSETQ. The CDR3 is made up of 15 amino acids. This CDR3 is CASSLDGTDPYEQYF. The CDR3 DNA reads TGCGCCAGCAGCTTAGACGGGACGGATCCCTACGAGCAGTACTTC.

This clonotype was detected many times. CDR3 sequence reads: CASRSGPGLAGADTQYF. The CDR3 DNA follows: TGTGCCAGCAGATCTGGTCCGGGACTAGCTGGAGCAGATACGCAGTATTTT. The V gene is TRBV7-2, the J gene TRBJ2-3, with 9 bases matching TRBD2. Germline V gives CDR1 SGHTA, CDR2 FQGNSA. J lost 4 bases, V lost 6 bases, and 14 bases had no gene match. The CDR3 extends over 17 amino acids.

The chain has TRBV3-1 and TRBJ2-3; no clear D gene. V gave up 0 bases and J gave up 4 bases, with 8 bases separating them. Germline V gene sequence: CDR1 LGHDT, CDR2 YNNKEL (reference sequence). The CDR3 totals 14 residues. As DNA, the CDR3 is TGTGCCAGCAGCCAAGACAGCGTATCAGATACGCAGTATTTT. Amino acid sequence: CASSQDSVSDTQYF.

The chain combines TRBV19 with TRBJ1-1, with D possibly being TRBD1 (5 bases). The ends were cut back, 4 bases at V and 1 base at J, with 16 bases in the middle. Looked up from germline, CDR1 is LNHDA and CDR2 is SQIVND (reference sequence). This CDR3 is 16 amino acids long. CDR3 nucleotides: TGTGCCAGTAGTAAGATACCGGGACCGTGGAACACTGAAGCTTTCTTT. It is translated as CASSKIPGPWNTEAFF.

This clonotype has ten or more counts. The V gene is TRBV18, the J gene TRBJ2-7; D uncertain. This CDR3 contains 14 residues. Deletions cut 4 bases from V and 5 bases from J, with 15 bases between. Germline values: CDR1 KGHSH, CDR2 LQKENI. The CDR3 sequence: CASSRDGLGNEQYF. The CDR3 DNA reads TGTGCCAGCTCACGAGACGGGCTTGGGAACGAGCAGTACTTC.

For the CDR3, the DNA is TGCGCCAGCAGCCAAGATGTCCGGGGAACCTCCTACGAGCAGTACTTC. Its translation is CASSQDVRGTSYEQYF. The chain combines TRBV4-1 with TRBJ2-7; tentative D call: TRBD2 (5 bases). The CDR3 sequence is 16 residues long. V was pared by 0 bases and J by 0 bases, with 12 bases between. Germline loops: CDR1 MGHRA, CDR2 YSYEKL.

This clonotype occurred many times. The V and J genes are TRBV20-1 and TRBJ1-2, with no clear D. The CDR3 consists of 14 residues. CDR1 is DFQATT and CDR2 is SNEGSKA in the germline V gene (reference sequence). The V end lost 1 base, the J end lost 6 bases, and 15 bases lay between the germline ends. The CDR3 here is CSARGSVNLDGYTF. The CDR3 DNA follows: TGCAGTGCTAGAGGAAGCGTGAATCTCGATGGCTACACCTTC.

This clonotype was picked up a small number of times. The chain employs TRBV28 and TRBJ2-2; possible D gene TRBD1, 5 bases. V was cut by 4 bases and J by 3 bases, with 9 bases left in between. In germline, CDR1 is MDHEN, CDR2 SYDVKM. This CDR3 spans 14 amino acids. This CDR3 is CASSSQVDTGELFF. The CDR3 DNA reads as TGTGCCAGCAGTTCACAGGTAGACACCGGGGAGCTGTTTTTT.

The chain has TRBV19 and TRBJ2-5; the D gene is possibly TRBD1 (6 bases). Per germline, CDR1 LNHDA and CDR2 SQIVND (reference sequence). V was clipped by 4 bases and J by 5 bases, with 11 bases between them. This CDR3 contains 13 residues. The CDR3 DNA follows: TGTGCCAGTAGTAACGGACAGAGGGAGACCCAGTACTTC. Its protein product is CASSNGQRETQYF.

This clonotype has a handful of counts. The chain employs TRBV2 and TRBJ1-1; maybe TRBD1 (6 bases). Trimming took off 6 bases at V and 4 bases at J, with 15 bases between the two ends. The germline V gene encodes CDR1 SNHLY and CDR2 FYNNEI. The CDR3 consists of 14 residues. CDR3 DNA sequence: TGTGCCAGCAGCCCCAGGGGATTTTCCACTGAAGCTTTCTTT. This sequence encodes CASSPRGFSTEAFF.

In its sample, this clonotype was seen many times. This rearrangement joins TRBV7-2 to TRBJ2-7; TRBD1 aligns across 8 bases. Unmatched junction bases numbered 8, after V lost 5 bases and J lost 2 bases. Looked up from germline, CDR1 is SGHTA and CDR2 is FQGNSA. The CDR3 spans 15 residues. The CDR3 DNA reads TGTGCCAGCAGCATCGGACAGGGAAGGGCCTACGAGCAGTACTTC. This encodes CASSIGQGRAYEQYF.